Following are 29 T cell receptor beta chains from one sample sequenced in a study of CXCR3-negative and CXCR3-positive naive CD8 T cells. 5' RACE with UMI labels generated the TRB cDNA libraries. TCRdb processed the 5' RACE reads again and assigns one entry to each CDR3 protein, with no DNA. Across approximately 70,000 distinct CDR3 sequences, the top ten clones capture approximately 1.5% of the sample. The sequencing input was naive CXCR3- CD8+ T cells from blood. Described subset: CD45RO-CCR7+CD27+CD95- naive CD8+ T cells lacking CXCR3 (TNR3-). These receptors all come from a human donor in good health. Some clones in this sample may be carry-over from other donors' samples.

The chain has TRBV28 and TRBJ2-3; TCRdb proposes TRBD1, but this gene call is untestable without DNA. Germline lookup yields CDR1 MDHEN and CDR2 SYDVKM. The CDR3 is 16 residues long. CDR3 protein: CASSGILGTGADTQYF.

The CDR3 loop reads CSARGSDRGYEQYF. V and J are TRBV20-1 and TRBJ2-7. The length of the CDR3 is 14 residues. Germline V CDR1 and CDR2: DFQATT, SNEGSKA (reference sequence).

The chain is built from TRBV5-6 and TRBJ2-2. The CDR3 totals 15 residues. Germline V gene sequence: CDR1 SGHDT, CDR2 YYEEEE. CDR3 loop: CASSLWQINTGELFF.

The J gene is TRBJ2-6, the V gene TRBV29-1; TCRdb's D gene call, TRBD1, goes unchecked for lack of DNA. Germline assignment: CDR1 SQVTM and CDR2 ANQGSEA. There are 18 residues in the CDR3. This chain's CDR3 is CSAWLSGAVPSGANVLTF.

The CDR3 loop is CASSPSVSYEQYF. This chain connects TRBV5-6 to TRBJ2-7; TCRdb designates TRBD2, a call that cannot be tested without DNA. The germline CDR1 and CDR2 sequences are SGHDT and YYEEEE. The length of the CDR3 is 13 residues.

The chain uses TRBV2 and TRBJ2-7; TCRdb indicates TRBD2, and absent DNA this call remains unverified. This CDR3 comprises 14 residues. The germline CDR1 and CDR2 sequences are SNHLY and FYNNEI. CDR3 protein: CASSPRDGDYEQYF.

The chain has TRBV9 and TRBJ1-2; TCRdb picks TRBD1, but there is no DNA to check that call. The length of the CDR3 is 16 residues. CDR1 is SGDLS, CDR2 YYNGEE, per germline. The CDR3: CASSVRGQGAIDGYTF.

The V call is TRBV27, the J call TRBJ2-5; TCRdb reports TRBD2, a call that lacks DNA to check it against. Germline lookup yields CDR1 MNHEY and CDR2 SMNVEV (reference sequence). The CDR3 totals 16 residues. This chain's CDR3 is CASSLDGGRSGETQYF.

V gene TRBV11-2 combines with J gene TRBJ2-4; TCRdb picks TRBD1, but there is no DNA to check that call. CDR1 SGHAT and CDR2 FQNNGV come from the germline V gene. This CDR3 region has 17 residues. Here the CDR3 reads CASRSRGGPLAKNIQYF.

This chain joins TRBV4-3 and TRBJ2-7. CDR3 size: 14 residues. Per germline, CDR1 LGHNA and CDR2 YSLEER. CDR3 loop: CASSQDGGAYEQYF.

The rearrangement uses TRBV6-5 and TRBJ2-7; the D call of TRBD1 rests on TCRdb alone, since no DNA is present to check it. In germline, CDR1 is MNHEY, CDR2 SVGAGI. This CDR3 spans 14 amino acids. The CDR3 loop reads CASSYYTGSYEQYF.

The chain links TRBV28 to TRBJ2-1; TCRdb designates TRBD1, a call that cannot be tested without DNA. There are 17 residues in the CDR3. Germline V gene lookup returns CDR1 MDHEN and CDR2 SYDVKM. CDR3 loop: CASSFRPRQNSYNEQFF.

The rearrangement joins TRBV5-1 to TRBJ2-3; TCRdb reports TRBD2, a call that lacks DNA to check it against. The CDR3 is 16 amino acids. Germline V gene lookup returns CDR1 SGHRS and CDR2 YFSETQ. CDR3 sequence: CASSPGTSGSTDTQYF.

The chain combines TRBV2 with TRBJ2-7; TCRdb's D gene call, TRBD2, goes unchecked for lack of DNA. Germline V gene lookup returns CDR1 SNHLY and CDR2 FYNNEI. This CDR3 region has 17 residues. The CDR3 loop reads CASSEDRLAGRTYEQYF. Using reference TRBV2 and TRBJ2-7 for the parts outside the CDR3, the full variable domain is EPEVTQTPSHQVTQMGQEVILRCVPISNHLYFYWYRQILGQKVEFLVSFYNNEISEKSEIFDDQFSVERPDGSNFTLKIRSTKLEDSAMYFCASSEDRLAGRTYEQYFGPGTRLTVT.

This chain uses TRBV29-1 with TRBJ2-1. The V gene's germline CDR1 is SQVTM and CDR2 ANQGSEA. The length of the CDR3 is 11 residues. CDR3 amino acids: CSVDLYNEQFF.

The chain is built from TRBV29-1 and TRBJ1-1; TCRdb selects TRBD1, and the lack of DNA leaves this call unchecked. CDR1 is SQVTM and CDR2 is ANQGSEA in the germline V gene. The CDR3 runs to 13 residues. CDR3 sequence reads: CSVATAFNTEAFF.

This chain joins TRBV28 and TRBJ2-5; the TRBD1 assignment by TCRdb is unverifiable without DNA. This CDR3 has 15 residues. CDR1 MDHEN and CDR2 SYDVKM come from the germline V gene. The CDR3 sequence is CASSLGPGQQETQYF.

This chain uses TRBV24-1 with TRBJ1-5. Looked up from germline, CDR1 is KGHDR and CDR2 is SFDVKD. This CDR3 has 14 residues. The chain's CDR3 is CATSDLSTGQPQHF.

The chain has TRBV19 and TRBJ1-5; as DNA is missing, the TRBD1 call by TCRdb cannot be tested. Per germline, CDR1 LNHDA and CDR2 SQIVND (reference sequence). The CDR3 runs 18 residues. The CDR3 spells CASSIPPGGYRSGQPQHF.

The chain is built from TRBV27 and TRBJ2-3; TCRdb names TRBD2, which stays unverified in the absence of DNA. The CDR3 is 15 amino acids. Germline V gene sequence: CDR1 MNHEY, CDR2 SMNVEV (reference sequence). CDR3 in amino acids: CASSLLSGFTDTQYF.

The chain joins TRBV5-1 to TRBJ2-7. This CDR3 region has 11 residues. Germline CDR1 SGHRS, CDR2 YFSETQ. CDR3 amino acids: CASSLANEQYF.

The chain joins TRBV7-6 to TRBJ2-7. The CDR3 runs to 16 residues. Germline V gives CDR1 SGHVS, CDR2 FNYEAQ. The CDR3 sequence is CASSPSGETPGYEQYF. Drawing the rest from reference TRBV7-6 and TRBJ2-7, the complete variable domain is GAGVSQSPRYKVTKRGQDVALRCDPISGHVSLYWYRQALGQGPEFLTYFNYEAQQDKSGLPNDRFSAERPEGSISTLTIQRTEQRDSAMYRCASSPSGETPGYEQYFGPGTRLTVT.

The genes are TRBV5-5 and TRBJ2-7. Germline assignment: CDR1 SGHKS and CDR2 YYEKEE (reference sequence). CDR3 length equals 13 residues. CDR3 residues: CASSFAISYEQYF.

The V call is TRBV27, the J call TRBJ2-1; TCRdb selects TRBD2, and the lack of DNA leaves this call unchecked. The length of the CDR3 is 13 residues. Germline V gene data show CDR1 as MNHEY and CDR2 as SMNVEV (reference sequence). CDR3 sequence reads: CASSLPLGNEQFF.

The chain has TRBV28 and TRBJ2-7; TCRdb reports TRBD1, a call that lacks DNA to check it against. Per germline, CDR1 MDHEN and CDR2 SYDVKM. This CDR3 contains 12 residues. The CDR3 here is CASTTTGYLQYF.

The rearrangement links TRBV6-2 or TRBV6-3 to TRBJ1-1; there is no DNA to check the TCRdb D call of TRBD1. Germline V gene data show CDR1 as MNHEY and CDR2 as SVGEGT. The CDR3 runs to 14 residues. CDR3: CASSYWGANTEAFF.

The CDR3 sequence is CASSLGRGFGNTIYF. This chain connects TRBV28 to TRBJ1-3; TCRdb selects TRBD1, and the lack of DNA leaves this call unchecked. Per germline, CDR1 MDHEN and CDR2 SYDVKM. This CDR3 contains 15 residues.

The chain couples TRBV12-3 or TRBV12-4 to TRBJ2-7; TCRdb reports TRBD1, a call that lacks DNA to check it against. The CDR3 sequence is 15 residues long. This CDR3 is CASTYSGQGSYEQYF.

V gene TRBV20-1 combines with J gene TRBJ2-1; absent DNA, TCRdb's TRBD2 call cannot be checked. CDR1 and CDR2 (germline): DFQATT, SNEGSKA (reference sequence). The CDR3 extends over 14 amino acids. The CDR3 spells CSAPGRVSYNEQFF.